This TCR beta chain was identified in a study of PD-1 blockade in classical Hodgkin lymphoma. Profiled with immunoSEQ multiplex PCR; TCRdb holds only in-frame clones, not every one. Seen here are about 32,000 clones, 65% to 85% observed once, and the top ten hold 17%. Between the trimmed V and J ends, which lost 7 bases and 4 bases, there was a span of 14 bases. The CDR3 is 14 amino acids. CDR1 is SNHLY, CDR2 FYNNEI, per germline. This clone was counted only a few times. Described time point: cycle 4 day 1 (C4D1), after six to seven weeks of nivolumab. Each and every patient relapsed after autologous stem cell transplantation, and patients got differing brentuximab vedotin exposure.

The TCR comes from a human donor with classical Hodgkin lymphoma. The V gene is TRBV2, the J gene TRBJ1-5; perhaps TRBD1 as D (5 bases). This material consisted of peripheral blood mononuclear cells (PBMCs), taken before the fourth cycle of nivolumab. DNA of the CDR3: TGTGCCAGCACCAAAGACAGTTCGAATCAGCCCCAGCATTTT. This codes for CASTKDSSNQPQHF.